This record looks at one T cell receptor (beta chain) sequence and its context. As yet, its antigen is unknown. The data stem from a study of OX40 agonist ivuxolimab in advanced cancers. Study details: Patients received ivuxolimab, an intravenous treatment, every 2 weeks at 0.01 to 10 mg/kg.

The V and J ends lost 0 bases and 14 bases, in that order; junction bases with no gene match: 7. This CDR3 is built from 14 residues. Germline values: CDR1 SGHDN, CDR2 FVKESK. Study results and caveats: Undetermined was the antigen specificity of the expanded peripheral T cells.

Repertoires were generated with immunoSEQ multiplex PCR, while TCRdb's copy carries only in-frame clones and drops some. This sample has 70,000 to 90,000 clones, with about 89% found just once. The source is an adult with an advanced solid tumor such as melanoma, head and neck, liver or kidney cancer. The sequences come from CD4+ or CD8+ T cells sorted from blood, collected in a trial of the OX40 agonist ivuxolimab. The chain employs TRBV14 and TRBJ2-1; TRBD2 aligns across 10 bases. In DNA, the CDR3 is TGTGCCAGCAGCCAAGACCGTTCTAGCGGGAGAAAGTTCTTC. Translating gives CASSQDRSSGRKFF. Looking up the rest from reference TRBV14 and TRBJ2-1 gives the full variable domain: EAGVTQFPSHSVIEKGQTVTLRCDPISGHDNLYWYRRVMGKEIKFLLHFVKESKQDESGMPNNRFLAERTGGTYSTLKVQPAELEDSGVYFCASSQDRSSGRKFFGPGTRLTVL.